The entry that follows covers one TCR beta chain sequence. This CDR3 is 15 amino acids long. Losses at the gene ends were 9 bases for V and 2 bases for J; bases not matched to a gene: 9. This sample stems from a study of control samples from healthy donors and cancer patients. Sequencing used immunoSEQ multiplex PCR; TCRdb keeps in-frame clones, though not all of them. Among about 140,000 clones, less than 90% were seen once, and the ten largest hold 8.5% to 9.5%. Sequenced material: blood. The receptor was isolated from a woman aged 25 to 39 in good health. This chain uses TRBV23-1 with TRBJ2-7; 11 bases fit TRBD1. TRBV23-1 is treated as an ORF (open reading frame) with a function not yet certain. CDR3 sequence (DNA): TGCGCCAGTGTTGAGCCGGGACAGGGGGCCTACGAGCAGTACTTC. As protein: CASVEPGQGAYEQYF.